One sample yielded the 15 T cell receptor beta chains listed below, sequenced in a study of blood T cell repertoires in COVID-19 (dated by TCRdb to the early 2020s). Library preparation was by the immunoSEQ multiplex PCR assay. TCRdb took over this immuneACCESS table, retaining in-frame rearrangements with V and J assigned. Such tables are incomplete; in checked studies, under half of the missing clones stem from an unresolved V gene, and the remainder is unexplained. For this sample the table gives fewer than 200,000 clones, of which roughly 80% were detected only once. Jointly, the top ten make up 5.6% of the sample. Material for sequencing was PBMCs or T cells enriched from blood (not recorded which). The source of these receptors is a woman between 40 and 55 years old with acute COVID-19.

V is TRBV3-1 (or the pseudogene TRBV3-2) and J is TRBJ1-5; no clear D. The CDR3 is made up of 14 amino acids. Germline CDR1 reads LGHDT; CDR2 reads YNNKEL (reference sequence). With 5 bases removed from V and 5 bases from J, the gap between germline ends came to 13 bases. The CDR3 here is CASSSGVEYQPQHF. The CDR3 bases are TGTGCCAGCAGCTCCGGGGTGGAGTATCAGCCCCAGCATTTT.

This clone was found a few times. The chain recombines TRBV12-3 or TRBV12-4 with TRBJ1-1, with a possible D match to TRBD1 (5 bases). V shed 6 bases and J shed 8 bases, with 16 bases lying between them. The CDR3 runs to 13 residues. CDR3 amino acids: CASSSSGVREAFF. The CDR3 region has the DNA TGTGCCAGCAGCTCCTCGGGGGTCCGGGAAGCTTTCTTT.

The chain combines TRBV19 with TRBJ1-4; perhaps TRBD1 as D (5 bases). Germline V CDR1 and CDR2: LNHDA, SQIVND (reference sequence). The CDR3 extends over 15 amino acids. The germline V and J ends were trimmed by 6 bases and 0 bases, with 11 bases remaining between them. The CDR3 nucleotides read TGTGCCAGTAGCCCAGACAGCGCAACTAATGAAAAACTGTTTTTT. As protein: CASSPDSATNEKLFF. The complete variable domain, with remaining parts taken from reference TRBV19 and TRBJ1-4, reads DGGITQSPKYLFRKEGQNVTLSCEQNLNHDAMYWYRQDPGQGLRLIYYSQIVNDFQKGDIAEGYSVSREKKESFPLTVTSAQKNPTAFYLCASSPDSATNEKLFFGSGTQLSVL.

The rearrangement links TRBV28 to TRBJ1-2, with D hard to call. The germline gives CDR1 MDHEN, CDR2 SYDVKM. The V end was cut by 7 bases, the J end by 4 bases, with 19 bases between. This CDR3 has 15 amino acids. Here the CDR3 reads CASTILPGVAYGYTF. CDR3 coding DNA: TGTGCCAGCACTATCCTCCCCGGGGTCGCCTATGGCTACACCTTC.

On this clone: Relative to the germline gene, one junction end is altered; a read error may explain this. The chain links TRBV7-7 to TRBJ2-1; 14 nucleotides line up with TRBD2. CDR3 length: 16 amino acids. Per the germline V gene, CDR1 is SSHAT and CDR2 is FNYEAQ (reference sequence). This chain's CDR3 is CASSRLAGTSGGEQFF. The CDR3 DNA follows: TGTGCTAGCAGCCGACTAGCAGGGACTAGCGGGGGTGAGCAGTTCTTC. Filled out from reference TRBV7-7 and TRBJ2-1, the complete variable domain reads GAGVSQSPRYKVTKRGQDVTLRCDPISSHATLYWYQQALGQGPEFLTYFNYEAQPDKSGLPSDRFSAERPEGSISTLTIQRTEQRDSAMYRCASSRLAGTSGGEQFFGPGTRLTVL.

The sample holds one count of this clone. The chain links TRBV7-6 to TRBJ2-1; 14 nucleotides align to TRBD2. Germline loops: CDR1 SGHVS, CDR2 FNYEAQ. J was trimmed by 0 bases and V by 4 bases; bases with no gene match: 8. This CDR3 contains 19 residues. The CDR3 reads CASSSSGTSGRDSYNEQFF. CDR3 bases: TGTGCCAGCAGCTCATCCGGGACTAGCGGGAGAGACTCCTACAATGAGCAGTTCTTC.

V and J are TRBV27 and TRBJ1-3; D gene unclear. With 3 bases removed from V and 4 bases from J, the gap between germline ends came to 7 bases. Looked up from germline, CDR1 is MNHEY and CDR2 is SMNVEV (reference sequence). CDR3 length: 13 residues. CDR3 nucleotides: TGTGCCAGCAGTTTCCGGGAGGGAAACACCATATATTTT. Amino acids: CASSFREGNTIYF.

This rearrangement joins TRBV9 to TRBJ2-1; TRBD2 matches 13 bases. The germline V gene encodes CDR1 SGDLS and CDR2 YYNGEE. This CDR3 region has 18 residues. Trimming took 0 bases from V and 1 from J; bases not matched to a gene: 4. For the CDR3, the DNA is TGTGCCAGCAGCGTAGGGACTAGCGGGAGACTTTCCTACAATGAGCAGTTCTTC. Translating it yields CASSVGTSGRLSYNEQFF.

CDR3 in DNA: TGTGCCAGCAGCTTTCCTAGCGGATACAATGAGCAGTTCTTC. It encodes CASSFPSGYNEQFF. The chain joins TRBV7-9 to TRBJ2-1; 7 positions agree with TRBD2. V shed 3 bases, J shed 4 bases, and the junction held 3 bases outside the gene matches. The CDR3 runs 14 residues. Per germline, CDR1 SEHNR and CDR2 FQNEAQ (reference sequence).

V is TRBV6-1 and J is TRBJ1-1; 7 positions match TRBD1. The germline V gene encodes CDR1 MNHNS and CDR2 SASEGT. This CDR3 contains 15 residues. The J segment lost 0 bases and the V segment lost 2 bases, leaving 3 bases of the junction unmatched. As DNA, the CDR3 is TGTGCCAGCAGTGAACAAGGACAGGTGAACACTGAAGCTTTCTTT. Translation: CASSEQGQVNTEAFF.

V and J are TRBV4-2 and TRBJ1-6, with D possibly being TRBD1 (6 bases). Germline-derived CDR1 and CDR2 are LGHNA and YNFKEQ. CDR3 length equals 14 residues. Trimming cost V 1 base and J 10 bases, with 11 bases left between them. The CDR3 DNA sequence: TGTGCCAGCAGCCAAGGGGAGGGGGACTCACCCCTCCACTTT. The encoded protein is CASSQGEGDSPLHF.

V and J are TRBV5-1 and TRBJ2-3; 13 nucleotides align to TRBD2. Per germline, CDR1 SGHRS and CDR2 YFSETQ. The V gene end was trimmed by 2 bases and the J gene end by 2 bases; junction bases not matched to a gene: 5. There are 17 residues in the CDR3. This CDR3 is CASSFRLAGGLTDTQYF. The CDR3 nucleotides read TGCGCCAGCAGCTTTAGACTAGCGGGAGGACTCACAGATACGCAGTATTTT.

V usage is TRBV7-9 and J usage is TRBJ1-6, with 9 bases fitting TRBD1. Germline V gene lookup returns CDR1 SEHNR and CDR2 FQNEAQ (reference sequence). After removal of 4 bases from V and 7 bases from J, the junction contained 2 bases not matched to a gene. CDR3 length equals 14 residues. The CDR3 DNA follows: TGTGCCAGCAGCTCCGGGACAGGGAATTCACCCCTCCACTTT. Amino acids: CASSSGTGNSPLHF.

The genes are TRBV6-5 and TRBJ1-2; TRBD1 matches 9 bases. The CDR3 length is 15 residues. Germline V CDR1 and CDR2: MNHEY, SVGAGI. The J segment lost 8 bases and the V segment lost 7 bases, leaving 14 bases of the junction unmatched. This chain's CDR3 is CASMGTGRRVGGYTF. CDR3 nucleotides: TGTGCCAGCATGGGGACAGGGAGACGCGTGGGCGGCTACACCTTC.

V and J are TRBV29-1 and TRBJ2-1, with 8 bases fitting TRBD1. The CDR3 is 16 amino acids. The germline V gene encodes CDR1 SQVTM and CDR2 ANQGSEA. V shed 0 bases, J shed 5 bases, and the junction held 9 bases outside the gene matches. The CDR3 DNA sequence: TGCAGCGTTGAAGATTTGGTCCAGGGGGCGGACAATGAGCAGTTCTTC. This sequence encodes CSVEDLVQGADNEQFF.